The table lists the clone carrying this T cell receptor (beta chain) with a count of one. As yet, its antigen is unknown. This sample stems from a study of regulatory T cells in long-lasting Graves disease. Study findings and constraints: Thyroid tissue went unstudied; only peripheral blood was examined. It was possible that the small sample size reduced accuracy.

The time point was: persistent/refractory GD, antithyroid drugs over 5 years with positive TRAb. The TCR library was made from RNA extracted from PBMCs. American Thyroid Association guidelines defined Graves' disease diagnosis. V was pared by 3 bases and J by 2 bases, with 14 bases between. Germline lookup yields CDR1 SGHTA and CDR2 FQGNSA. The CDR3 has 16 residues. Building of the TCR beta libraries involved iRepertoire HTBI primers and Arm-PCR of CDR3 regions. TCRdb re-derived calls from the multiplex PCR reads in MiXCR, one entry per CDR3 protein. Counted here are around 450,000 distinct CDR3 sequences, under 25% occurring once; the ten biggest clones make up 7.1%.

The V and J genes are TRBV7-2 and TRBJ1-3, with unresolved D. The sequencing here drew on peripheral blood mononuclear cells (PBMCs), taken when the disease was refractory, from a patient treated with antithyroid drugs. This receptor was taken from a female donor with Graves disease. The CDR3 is CASSFQAQAAGNTIYF. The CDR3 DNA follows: TGTGCCAGCAGCTTTCAAGCCCAGGCGGCTGGAAACACCATATATTTT.